This TCR beta chain comes out of a study of regulatory T cells in long-lasting Graves disease (dated by TCRdb to about 2021). In the study overall: Newly diagnosed Graves' disease patients had taken antithyroid drugs for less than 3 months. The study was conducted in China and was registered as a clinical trial. Patients with persistent Graves' disease were compared with patients with newly diagnosed Graves' disease using TCR sequencing and RNA sequencing of peripheral blood. TCR sequencing covered some 13 persistent and 20 or so newly diagnosed Graves' disease patients, some 33 samples in total. Results and caveats for the whole study, not just this receptor: Sequencing and analysis were limited to the TCR beta chain. Because the primary lesion, thyroid tissue, could not be accessed, the study looked at peripheral blood alone. Preferential use of TRBV28, TRBJ1-2 and TRBJ2-5 was observed in persistent disease, whereas TRBV20-1 and TRBJ2-1 were favored in newly diagnosed disease. Patients with persistent disease shared more public clonotypes (approximately 2,500) than newly diagnosed patients did (around 930). Compared with newly diagnosed patients, persistent Graves' disease patients had lower TCR Shannon entropy and fewer highly expanded clones, which suggests clonal expansion. The authors noted that the small sample size was a limitation that may lower accuracy.

This clonotype was observed many times. Its target antigen remains unknown. Within one base of it there is no much larger clone, and no base qualities were kept. The time point label on this specimen signifies: newly diagnosed GD, antithyroid drugs for less than 3 months. RNA was extracted from PBMCs in TRIzol for both TCR sequencing and RNA sequencing. The diagnosis of Graves' disease followed American Thyroid Association guidelines. Recruitment of patients was carried out at an endocrinology department in Xi'an, China. From each patient, about 9 milliliters of peripheral blood was collected into an EDTA anticoagulant tube. PBMCs were isolated by Ficoll Paque Plus density gradient separation without further T cell sorting. An Agilent 2100 Bioanalyzer and agarose gel were used to assess RNA quality, and a NanoDrop 2000 was used to measure RNA concentration. Library construction relied on multiplex PCR. The sequencer listed for this sample is Illumina HiSeq 4000. iRepertoire HTBI primers and Arm-PCR amplification of CDR3 regions were used to construct TCR beta libraries. PCR products were gel purified before sequencing. Under the source paper's analysis protocol: Across samples, 60 to 70 TRBV and roughly 15 TRBJ segments were identified and used for gene usage analysis of CDR3 amino acid clonotypes. COPE and FqMerger were used to merge filtered high-quality paired reads into contigs. BLAST was used to align contigs to IMGT TRBV, TRBD and TRBJ reference genes, with CDR3 defined following IMGT. Highly expanded clones were defined as clonotypes with a frequency above 0.1%. Shannon entropy served as the measure of repertoire diversity, while the Gini coefficient captured V-J evenness. Clonotypes shared by more than one individual were considered public. TCRdb applied fastp at Q25 and MiXCR to the public reads, then kept only in-frame beta chains. All rows with the same CDR3 protein become a single entry with the most common DNA and genes. V and J calls and clone size were set by TCRdb, not the authors. This sample holds under 300,000 distinct CDR3 sequences; around 20% were observed only once. In total, the top ten clones hold about 15% of the sample.

The trim is 0 bases for V and 8 bases for J, with a gap of 13 bases between the germline ends. The CDR3 runs 14 amino acids, cysteine and phenylalanine included. Only the CDR3 DNA is retained, 42 bases long and in frame from the first base. The germline V gene (reference sequence) supplies CDR1 DFQATT and CDR2 SNEGSKA. This sequence originates from a female donor with Graves disease. The rearrangement combines TRBV20-1 with TRBJ1-4, with TRBD1 perhaps the D gene, on 5 matching bases. The source was peripheral blood mononuclear cells (PBMCs), collected at new diagnosis, from a patient treated with antithyroid drugs. The sequenced DNA is TGCAGTGCTAGAGATCCCAGGGCGAGCGAAAAACTGTTTTTT. Translated, this gives CSARDPRASEKLFF.